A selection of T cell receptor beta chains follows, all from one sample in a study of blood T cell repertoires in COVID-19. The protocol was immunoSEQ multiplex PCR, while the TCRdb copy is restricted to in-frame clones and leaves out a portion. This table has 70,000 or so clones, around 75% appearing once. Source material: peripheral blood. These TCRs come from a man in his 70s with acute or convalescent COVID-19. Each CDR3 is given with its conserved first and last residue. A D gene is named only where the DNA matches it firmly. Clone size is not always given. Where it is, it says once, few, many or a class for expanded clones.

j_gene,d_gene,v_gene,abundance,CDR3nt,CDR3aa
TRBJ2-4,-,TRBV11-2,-,TGTGCCAGCAGCCCCGGGTACAGCGGGGCCAAAAACATTCAGTACTTC,CASSPGYSGAKNIQYF
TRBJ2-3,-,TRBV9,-,TGTGCCAGCAGCGTAGACAGGGCCTATACGCAGTATTTT,CASSVDRAYTQYF
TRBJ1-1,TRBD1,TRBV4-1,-,TGCGCCAGCAGCCAAGGGGACAGGAGGGGTGAAGCTTTCTTT,CASSQGDRRGEAFF
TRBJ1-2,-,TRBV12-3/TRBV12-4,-,TGTGCCAGCAGTTTATTCAGCTATGGCTACACCTTC,CASSLFSYGYTF
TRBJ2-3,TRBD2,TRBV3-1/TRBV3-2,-,TGTGCCAGCAGCTTCAGTCTAGCGGGAGTAGGAGATACGCAGTATTTT,CASSFSLAGVGDTQYF
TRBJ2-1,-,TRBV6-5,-,TGTGCCAGCAGGGGGCTGATCAATGAGCAGTTCTTC,CASRGLINEQFF
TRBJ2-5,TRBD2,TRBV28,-,TGTGCCAGCAGTACCAGCCGCGGGAGGCCGGGCCAAGAGACCCAGTACTTC,CASSTSRGRPGQETQYF
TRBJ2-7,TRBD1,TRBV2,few,TGTGCCAGCAGCACTCGGACAGGGGCGTACGAGCAGTACTTC,CASSTRTGAYEQYF
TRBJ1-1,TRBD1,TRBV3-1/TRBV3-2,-,TGTGCCAGCAGTCTCCCGGGACAGGGGACGAACACTGAAGCTTTCTTT,CASSLPGQGTNTEAFF
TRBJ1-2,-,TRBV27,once,TGTGCCAGCAGTTTATCCGGTGCAGGTGCGTTTGATGGCTACACCTTC,CASSLSGAGAFDGYTF
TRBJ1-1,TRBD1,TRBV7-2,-,TGTGCCAGCAGCCCCAATACAGGGGGATTGAAAGCTTTCTTT,CASSPNTGGLKAFF
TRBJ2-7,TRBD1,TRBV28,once,TGTGCCAGCAGTTCGACGGGACAGGGGCCCTACGAGCAGTACTTC,CASSSTGQGPYEQYF
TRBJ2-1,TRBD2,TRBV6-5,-,TGTGCCAGCAGCTGGGGACTAGCGGCCTACAATGAGCAGTTCTTC,CASSWGLAAYNEQFF
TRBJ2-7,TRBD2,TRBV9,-,TGTGCCAGCAGCGTAGGTCTAGCGGCCTTCTACGAGCAGTACTTC,CASSVGLAAFYEQYF
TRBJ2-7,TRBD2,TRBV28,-,TGTGCCAGCAGTTTAAGTCTAGCGGAGGGGAACTACGAGCAGTACTTC,CASSLSLAEGNYEQYF
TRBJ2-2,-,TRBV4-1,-,TGCGCCAGCAGCCCCGGAGGGGGCGGGGTTACCGGGGAGCTGTTTTTT,CASSPGGGGVTGELFF
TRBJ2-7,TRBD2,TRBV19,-,TGTGCCAGTAGTGTCCCCGGGACTATTTACGAGCAGTACTTC,CASSVPGTIYEQYF
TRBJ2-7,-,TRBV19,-,TGTGCCAGTGGGGGGGACATCAACTACGAGCAGTACTTC,CASGGDINYEQYF
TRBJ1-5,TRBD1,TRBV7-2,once,TGTGCCAGCAGCCTGGGACAGGGAAATCAGCCCCAGCATTTT,CASSLGQGNQPQHF
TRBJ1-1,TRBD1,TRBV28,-,TGTGCCAGCAGCCCGTTTTGGGACAGTACGAACACTGAAGCTTTCTTT,CASSPFWDSTNTEAFF
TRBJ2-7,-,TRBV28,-,TGTGCCAGCAGTTATCAGGGAAGGGCCGGGGAGCAGTACTTC,CASSYQGRAGEQYF